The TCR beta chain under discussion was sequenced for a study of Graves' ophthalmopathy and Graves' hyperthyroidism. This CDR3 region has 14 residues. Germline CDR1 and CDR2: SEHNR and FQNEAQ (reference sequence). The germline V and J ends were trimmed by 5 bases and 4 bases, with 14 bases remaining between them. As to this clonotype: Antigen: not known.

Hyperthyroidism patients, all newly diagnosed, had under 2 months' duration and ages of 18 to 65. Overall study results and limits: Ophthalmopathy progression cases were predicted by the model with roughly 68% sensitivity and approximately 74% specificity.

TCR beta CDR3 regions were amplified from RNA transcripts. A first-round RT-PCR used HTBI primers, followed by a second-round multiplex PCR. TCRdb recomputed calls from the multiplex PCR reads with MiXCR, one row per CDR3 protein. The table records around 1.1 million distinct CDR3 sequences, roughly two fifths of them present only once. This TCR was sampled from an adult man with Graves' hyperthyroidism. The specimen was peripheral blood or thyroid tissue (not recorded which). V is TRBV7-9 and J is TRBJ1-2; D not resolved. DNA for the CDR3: TGTGCCAGCAGCCTGGACGGATCCTTCTATGGCTACACCTTC. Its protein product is CASSLDGSFYGYTF.